The 4 T cell receptor beta chains below were found in one sample sequenced in a study of molecular identifiers for immune sequencing clone quantification. TCRdb reprocessed the PCR reads with MiXCR, giving one entry per CDR3 protein. The repertoire holds 460,000 or so distinct CDR3 sequences, with roughly 25% as singletons. Material: naive CD8+ T cells from blood, with Jurkat cell RNA spiked in. Subset indicated: FACS-sorted CD8+CD4-CCR7+CD45RA+ naive T cells. These receptors came from a human donor in good health. Some libraries in this study had Jurkat cell RNA spiked in.

The sample holds a few counts of this clonotype. This rearrangement joins TRBV7-8 to TRBJ1-6, with D uncertain. The CDR3 spans 14 residues. V shed 6 bases and J shed 5 bases, with 11 bases lying between them. The germline V gene encodes CDR1 SGHVS and CDR2 FQNEAQ. Written as DNA, the CDR3 is TGTGCCAGCAGGTTCACCATCGATAATTCACCCCTCCACTTT. Translating gives CASRFTIDNSPLHF.

This clonotype was found a few times. The chain has TRBV10-2 and TRBJ2-1, with 10 bases fitting TRBD2. Germline CDR1 and CDR2: WSHSY and SAAADI. The CDR3 runs 20 residues. Trimming cost V 2 bases and J 9 bases; bases outside gene matches: 22. The CDR3 DNA follows: TGCGCCAGCAGTGAGCCCCTCTGGGGTAGCGGGGGGTCGCTGTACGGTGAGCAGTTCTTC. Translating it yields CASSEPLWGSGGSLYGEQFF.

This clonotype was counted between two and nine times. The rearrangement links TRBV6-2 or TRBV6-3 to TRBJ2-7; D is unclear. Trimming removed 4 bases from V and 2 bases from J, with 9 bases in between. The CDR3 is 13 amino acids. The germline V gene has CDR1 MNHEY and CDR2 SVGEGT. The CDR3 is CASSFGVTYEQYF. The CDR3 DNA reads as TGTGCCAGCAGTTTTGGGGTAACCTACGAGCAGTACTTC.

The rearrangement joins TRBV7-9 to TRBJ2-2, with D perhaps TRBD1 (6 bases). Germline values: CDR1 SEHNR, CDR2 FQNEAQ (reference sequence). CDR3 length: 16 amino acids. V gave up 4 bases and J gave up 0 bases, with 12 bases separating them. The CDR3 DNA sequence: TGTGCCAGCAGCTCGATGGACAGACCGAACACCGGGGAGCTGTTTTTT. Its translation is CASSSMDRPNTGELFF.